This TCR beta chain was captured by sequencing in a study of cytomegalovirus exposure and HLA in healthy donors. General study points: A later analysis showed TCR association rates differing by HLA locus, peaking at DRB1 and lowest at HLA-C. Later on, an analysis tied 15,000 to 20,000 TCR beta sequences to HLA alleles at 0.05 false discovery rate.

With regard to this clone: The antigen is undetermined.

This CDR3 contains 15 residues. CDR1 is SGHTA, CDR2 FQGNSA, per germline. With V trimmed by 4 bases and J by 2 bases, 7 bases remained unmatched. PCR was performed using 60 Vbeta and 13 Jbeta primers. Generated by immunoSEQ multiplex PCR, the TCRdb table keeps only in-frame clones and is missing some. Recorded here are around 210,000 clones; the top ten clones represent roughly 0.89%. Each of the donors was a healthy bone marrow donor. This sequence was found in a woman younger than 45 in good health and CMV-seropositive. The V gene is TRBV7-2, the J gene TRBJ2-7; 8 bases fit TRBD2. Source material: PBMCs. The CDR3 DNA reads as TGTGCCAGCAGCTCGGGGGGGTCGGGAACCTACGAGCAGTACTTC. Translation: CASSSGGSGTYEQYF.